This T cell receptor (beta chain) was observed in a study of Graves' ophthalmopathy and Graves' hyperthyroidism. Broader study findings: Blood also contained most of the expanded thyroid clonotypes above 0.001 frequency.

With regard to this clonotype: Its antigen is as yet unknown. Sequence at one end of the junction differs from germline and may be a read error.

This CDR3 has 15 residues. Per germline, CDR1 ENHRY and CDR2 SYGVKD. Amplifying from RNA transcripts, the study obtained TCR beta CDR3 regions. HTBI-primed RT-PCR formed the first round, and a multiplex PCR formed the second. TCRdb reprocessed the multiplex PCR reads via MiXCR and lists one record per CDR3 protein. The repertoire has over a million distinct CDR3 sequences, 35% to 45% of them found once; the top ten carry 11%. The chain recombines TRBV10-3 with TRBJ1-1; D perhaps matches TRBD1 (6 bases). The sequenced material came from peripheral blood or thyroid tissue (not recorded which). The clonotype comes from an adult man with Graves' hyperthyroidism. Written as DNA, the CDR3 is TGTGCCAGCAGTTTTGGGGACACCAAGTACACTGAAGCTTTCTTT. Protein: CASSFGDTKYTEAFF.